The T cell receptor beta chain under discussion was sequenced for a study of T cells in Graves' hyperthyroidism and ophthalmopathy. General study findings and limits: Model output signaled ophthalmopathy a median 6.5 months ahead of onset. In simple terms, a model built on 13 V-J features told ophthalmopathy apart from stable hyperthyroidism.

What was amplified from RNA transcripts were TCR beta CDR3 regions. The HTBI primer set was used in a first-round RT-PCR of the TCR CDR3. MiXCR, applied by TCRdb to the multiplex PCR reads, yields one record per CDR3 protein. Of fewer than 900,000 distinct CDR3 sequences listed, 15% to 20% are singletons. Germline-derived CDR1 and CDR2 are KGHDR and SFDVKD. This CDR3 comprises 17 residues. V was clipped by 7 bases and J by 4 bases; unmatched bases: 9. Turning to this clonotype: Its specificity is not known.

The sample was blood. The V call is TRBV24-1, the J call TRBJ2-2; 12 positions agree with TRBD2. The sequence was obtained from a woman aged 45-65 years with Graves' hyperthyroidism that later progressed to Graves' ophthalmopathy. In DNA, the CDR3 is TGTGCCACCAGCCCTACTAGCGGGGGGATTCGCACCGGGGAGCTGTTTTTT. This sequence encodes CATSPTSGGIRTGELFF.